The 27 T cell receptor beta chains given below trace back to one sample, sequenced in a study of PD-1 blockade in classical Hodgkin lymphoma. The patients all showed relapse after autologous stem cell transplantation, while their brentuximab vedotin exposure varied. The repertoire was sequenced with immunoSEQ multiplex PCR; TCRdb's copy has only in-frame clones and lacks some. The profile covers tens of thousands of clones, with roughly 70% appearing a single time and around 20% taken by the ten largest. Sequenced here: peripheral blood mononuclear cells (PBMCs), sampled at baseline. The source of these receptors is a human donor with classical Hodgkin lymphoma.

The rearrangement joins TRBV30 to TRBJ2-7, with TRBD1 matching over 9 bases. The germline V gene has CDR1 GTSNPN and CDR2 SVGIG (reference sequence). Trimming removed 3 bases from V and 12 bases from J; junction bases left unmatched: 9. This CDR3 has 12 amino acids. CDR3: CAWSFLDRGSYF. The DNA for the CDR3 is TGTGCCTGGAGCTTCCTCGACAGGGGGTCGTACTTC.

This rearrangement joins TRBV7-9 to TRBJ1-1; 7 nucleotides line up with TRBD1. The length of the CDR3 is 13 residues. V trimming: 1 base; J trimming: 8 bases; junction bases outside the gene matches: 4. In germline, CDR1 is SEHNR, CDR2 FQNEAQ (reference sequence). The CDR3 region is CASSLGGGAEAFF. CDR3 DNA sequence: TGTGCCAGCAGCTTAGGAGGGGGCGCGGAAGCTTTCTTT.

The chain recombines TRBV6-5 with TRBJ1-4; 7 bases fit TRBD1. The CDR3 spans 15 residues. J lost 3 bases, V lost 2 bases, and 3 bases had no gene match. The germline CDR1 and CDR2 sequences are MNHEY and SVGAGI. CDR3 loop: CASSYRGTANEKLFF. The CDR3 nucleotides are TGTGCCAGCAGTTACCGAGGGACAGCTAATGAAAAACTGTTTTTT.

This clone was found a few times. The rearrangement uses TRBV13 and TRBJ1-3; a weak D match, TRBD1 (6 bases). Trimming took off 4 bases at V and 2 bases at J, with 12 bases between the two ends. Germline CDR1 and CDR2: PRHDT and FYEKMQ (reference sequence). There are 15 residues in the CDR3. The CDR3 DNA is TGTGCCAGCAGCTCAACCAGGGGCGCTGGAAACACCATATATTTT. Protein: CASSSTRGAGNTIYF.

This clone was detected only once. The chain links TRBV9 to TRBJ2-1, with 9 bases lining up with TRBD2. J was trimmed by 3 bases and V by 0 bases; bases with no gene match: 1. This CDR3 is 15 amino acids long. The germline V gene has CDR1 SGDLS and CDR2 YYNGEE. CDR3 sequence: CASSVGLAVYNEQFF. The CDR3 coding sequence is TGTGCCAGCAGCGTAGGACTAGCGGTCTACAATGAGCAGTTCTTC.

The chain joins TRBV6-5 to TRBJ2-7, with unresolved D. Trimming took 0 bases from V and 2 from J, leaving 11 bases between them. This CDR3 is built from 15 residues. Per germline, CDR1 MNHEY and CDR2 SVGAGI. Here the CDR3 DNA reads TGTGCCAGCAGTTACTCGAAGGCTGGGACCTACGAGCAGTACTTC. Its protein product is CASSYSKAGTYEQYF.

The gene calls are TRBV27 and TRBJ1-6; D call uncertain. CDR3 length: 14 amino acids. Germline CDR1 and CDR2: MNHEY and SMNVEV (reference sequence). V lost 0 bases and J lost 6, with 6 bases in between. This chain's CDR3 is CASSLSQLNSPLHF. The CDR3 DNA reads TGTGCCAGCAGTTTATCTCAGCTTAATTCACCCCTCCACTTT.

J is TRBJ1-5 and V is TRBV23-1, with D uncertain. TRBV23-1 is reported as an ORF; its role is uncertain. There are 12 residues in the CDR3. Trimming took 3 bases from V and 7 from J, leaving 7 bases between them. Written as DNA, the CDR3 is TGCGCCAGCAGTCAGGCCACACAGCCCCAGCATTTT. As protein: CASSQATQPQHF.

This sequence joins TRBV27 and TRBJ1-4; weak D call: TRBD1 (5 bases). Germline CDR1 and CDR2: MNHEY and SMNVEV (reference sequence). CDR3 length equals 15 residues. V was cut by 6 bases and J by 4 bases, with 15 bases left in between. The CDR3 DNA sequence: TGTGCCAGCAGCCTGGCAGGGAACTATAATGAAAAACTGTTTTTT. This sequence encodes CASSLAGNYNEKLFF.

This sequence joins TRBV30 and TRBJ1-2; 7 bases agree with TRBD1. The CDR3 spans 14 residues. J lost 5 bases, V lost 3 bases, and 9 bases had no gene match. Germline-derived CDR1 and CDR2 are GTSNPN and SVGIG (reference sequence). The CDR3 loop is CAWSGRDSEYGYTF. The CDR3 DNA follows: TGTGCCTGGAGCGGTCGGGACAGCGAATATGGCTACACCTTC.

The chain couples TRBV10-1 to TRBJ2-7; 11 bases fit TRBD1. V dropped 4 bases and J dropped 6; count of bases not matched to a gene: 8. CDR1 is WNHNN, CDR2 SYGVQD, per germline (reference sequence). The CDR3 extends over 15 amino acids. The CDR3 nucleotides read TGCGCCAGCAGTGGGGGTGGGACAGGGGGGACCGAGCAGTACTTC. Translated, it gives CASSGGGTGGTEQYF.

The CDR3 DNA is TGTGCCAGCAGCCTCACCTGGGCGGAAGAAGAGACCCAGTACTTC. Protein product: CASSLTWAEEETQYF. The V call is TRBV5-4, the J call TRBJ2-5; D remains unclear. The CDR3 is 15 amino acids. Trimming removed 4 bases from V and 3 bases from J, with 16 bases in between. Germline CDR1 SGHNT, CDR2 YYREEE (reference sequence).

The chain has TRBV5-1 and TRBJ2-7, with a tentative D call TRBD2 (5 bases). This CDR3 region has 12 residues. Trimming took 6 bases from V and 3 from J, leaving 10 bases between them. Germline lookup yields CDR1 SGHRS and CDR2 YFSETQ. CDR3 in amino acids: CASNAADYEQYF. In DNA, the CDR3 is TGCGCCAGCAATGCAGCGGACTACGAGCAGTACTTC.

V and J are TRBV7-3 and TRBJ2-1; the D is unclear. The V and J ends lost 5 bases and 7 bases respectively, with 15 bases between them. This CDR3 has 14 residues. From germline, CDR1 is SGHTA and CDR2 FQGTGA. The DNA for the CDR3 is TGTGCCAGCAGCCAACAAACTGCTAGTAATGAGCAGTTCTTC. Encoded protein: CASSQQTASNEQFF.

The chain has TRBV6-4 and TRBJ2-7; D is ambiguous. CDR1 MRHNA and CDR2 SNTAGT come from the germline V gene. The germline V and J ends were trimmed by 4 bases and 6 bases, with 13 bases remaining between them. The CDR3 spans 13 residues. The CDR3, as DNA: TGTGCCAGCAGTGCGTCCATGGTGAGCGAGCAGTACTTC. Translated: CASSASMVSEQYF.

In DNA, the CDR3 is TGTGCCAGTAGTCTTATAAGCACAGATACGCAGTATTTT. It encodes CASSLISTDTQYF. V usage is TRBV19 and J usage is TRBJ2-3, with D uncertain. There are 13 residues in the CDR3. The V gene lost 5 bases and the J gene lost 0 bases, with 6 bases spanning the gap. CDR1 is LNHDA and CDR2 is SQIVND in the germline V gene (reference sequence).

The sample holds one count of this clone. The genes are TRBV30 and TRBJ1-1, with TRBD1 as a possible D gene (5 bases). The CDR3 spans 16 residues. Germline lookup yields CDR1 GTSNPN and CDR2 SVGIG (reference sequence). V was cut by 1 base and J by 5 bases, with 20 bases left in between. For the CDR3, the DNA is TGTGCCTGGAGTGACGTTCAGAGGGGAGGTCGAACTGAAGCTTTCTTT. This encodes CAWSDVQRGGRTEAFF.

The chain employs TRBV14 and TRBJ2-3; TRBD2 is a possible D gene (6 bases). Germline V gives CDR1 SGHDN, CDR2 FVKESK. The CDR3 consists of 15 residues. Between the trimmed V and J ends, which lost 1 base and 6 bases, there was a span of 14 bases. The CDR3 sequence is CASSQGLVWADTQYF. The CDR3, as DNA: TGTGCCAGCAGCCAAGGACTAGTTTGGGCCGATACGCAGTATTTT.

The chain combines TRBV4-2 with TRBJ2-3, with TRBD1 matching over 7 bases. CDR3 size: 15 residues. Trimming at V came to 1 base and at J to 3 bases, leaving 4 bases not matched to a gene. Germline V gene lookup returns CDR1 LGHNA and CDR2 YNFKEQ. CDR3 nucleotide sequence: TGTGCCAGCAGCCAAGTCGAGGGGGCGACAGATACGCAGTATTTT. It codes for CASSQVEGATDTQYF.

The chain carries TRBV7-9 and TRBJ1-1, with D tentatively TRBD1 (5 bases). Trimming took off 5 bases at V and 1 base at J, with 17 bases between the two ends. The CDR3 is 16 amino acids. Germline CDR1 and CDR2: SEHNR and FQNEAQ (reference sequence). CDR3 sequence (DNA): TGTGCCAGCAGCCCCCCTGCGGGACCGGGGAACACTGAAGCTTTCTTT. Translated, it gives CASSPPAGPGNTEAFF. Full variable domain (remainder filled in from reference TRBV7-9 and TRBJ1-1): DTGVSQNPRHKITKRGQNVTFRCDPISEHNRLYWYRQTLGQGPEFLTYFQNEAQLEKSRLLSDRFSAERPKGSFSTLEIQRTEQGDSAMYLCASSPPAGPGNTEAFFGQGTRLTVV.

J is TRBJ1-4 and V is TRBV6-5, with D tentatively TRBD1 (6 bases). CDR3 length: 14 amino acids. V was shortened by 5 bases and J by 0 bases, with 7 bases between the two germline ends. CDR1 is MNHEY, CDR2 SVGAGI, per germline. The CDR3 is CASSGTSTNEKLFF. The DNA of the CDR3 is TGTGCCAGCAGTGGGACATCAACTAATGAAAAACTGTTTTTT.

The chain is built from TRBV7-2 and TRBJ2-2; 8 bases are a match to TRBD2. The CDR3 is 16 amino acids. Germline CDR1 and CDR2: SGHTA and FQGNSA. The junction had 3 bases not matched to a gene; V was cut back by 0 bases and J by 3 bases. In DNA form, the CDR3 reads TGTGCCAGCAGCTTAGCGGCGGGAGGTCACACCGGGGAGCTGTTTTTT. It translates to CASSLAAGGHTGELFF. Drawing the rest from reference TRBV7-2 and TRBJ2-2, the complete variable domain is GAGVSQSPSNKVTEKGKDVELRCDPISGHTALYWYRQSLGQGLEFLIYFQGNSAPDKSGLPSDRFSAERTGGSVSTLTIQRTQQEDSAVYLCASSLAAGGHTGELFFGEGSRLTVL.

V gene TRBV10-3 combines with J gene TRBJ1-1, with 7 bases that match TRBD1. The CDR3 runs to 15 residues. Trimming removed 7 bases from V and 0 bases from J; junction bases left unmatched: 8. Per germline, CDR1 ENHRY and CDR2 SYGVKD. The CDR3 nucleotides are TGTGCCATCATTGATCCGACAGGGTTGAACACTGAAGCTTTCTTT. Amino acids: CAIIDPTGLNTEAFF.

This chain's CDR3 is CASSGGQTYEQYF. CDR3 nucleotide sequence: TGTGCCAGTTCCGGAGGGCAAACCTACGAGCAGTACTTC. This rearrangement joins TRBV5-4 to TRBJ2-7; perhaps TRBD2 as D (6 bases). V lost 8 bases and J 2 bases, leaving 14 bases between the germline ends. The CDR3 contains 13 residues. Germline V gene lookup returns CDR1 SGHNT and CDR2 YYREEE (reference sequence).

The chain couples TRBV2 to TRBJ2-7, with 12 bases lining up with TRBD2. This CDR3 is built from 15 residues. V lost 4 bases, J lost 3 bases, and 4 bases stayed unmatched. Germline CDR1 and CDR2: SNHLY and FYNNEI. CDR3 region: CASSGLAGERYEQYF. Written as DNA, the CDR3 is TGTGCCAGCAGTGGACTAGCGGGAGAACGCTACGAGCAGTACTTC.

The chain uses TRBV6-1 and TRBJ1-1; D not certain. The germline CDR1 and CDR2 sequences are MNHNS and SASEGT. This CDR3 is built from 14 residues. V lost 5 bases and J lost 4, with 14 bases in between. The CDR3, as DNA: TGTGCCAGCAGTTTCAGTTTGTCGGGCACTGAAGCTTTCTTT. This translates into CASSFSLSGTEAFF.

This clone was observed a few times. This rearrangement joins TRBV6-6 to TRBJ1-4; TRBD1 might be the D (6 bases). This CDR3 spans 14 amino acids. V was trimmed by 3 bases and J by 2 bases, leaving 7 bases between them. Germline V gene sequence: CDR1 MNHNY, CDR2 SVGAGI (reference sequence). CDR3 nucleotide sequence: TGTGCCAGCAGTTATGGGGGCACTAATGAAAAACTGTTTTTT. This gives the protein CASSYGGTNEKLFF.